This TCR beta chain was observed in a study of blood T cells in healthy people across ages. General study results and limits: There was a strong correlation between TCR beta diversity and naive T cell percentage.

The CDR3 sequence is 14 residues long. Of note for this clonotype: The antigen is not known.

Alongside a J-beta primer mix, a sample-barcoded 5' primer served in a second PCR lasting about 7 to 12 cycles. Every sample produced at least 2.5 million CDR3-containing paired-end reads. Using its own MiXCR run on the 5' RACE reads, TCRdb lists one record per CDR3 protein. Of about 1.5 million distinct CDR3 sequences listed, around 39% are singletons. Sequenced: blood. The sequence derives from a woman aged 18-29 years in good health. The chain couples TRBV12-3 or TRBV12-4 to TRBJ2-5; D not resolved. TRBJ2-7 explains the end of the DNA better; the J call may be wrong. The CDR3: CASSLGKLVSEQYF. CDR3 nucleotide sequence: TGTGCCAGCAGTTTAGGAAAGCTAGTATCCGAGCAGTACTTC.